This T cell receptor (beta chain) comes out of a study of blood T cells in healthy people across ages. Study-wide results and caveats: Changes in expanded clonotypes were possibly confounded, as the CMV status of donors was unknown.

The use of a sample-barcoded 5' primer and a J-beta primer mix characterized a second PCR of roughly 7 to 11 cycles. TCRdb passed the 5' RACE reads through MiXCR, listing each CDR3 protein once. This sample yields 800,000 to 950,000 distinct CDR3 sequences, of which under 40% are seen a single time; approximately 12% belongs to the top ten. Of note for this clonotype: Its specificity is not known.

Researchers report isolating at least 6 million PBMCs per sample. This receptor was obtained from a man aged 18 to 30 in good health. Sample: blood.

CDR3 in DNA: TGTGCCAGCACCCCCGGGGGTTCCAACTATGGCTACACCTTC. As protein: CASTPGGSNYGYTF. The chain carries TRBV27 and TRBJ1-2; possibly TRBD1 for D (5 bases). This CDR3 is 14 amino acids long. Trimming removed 7 bases from V and 2 bases from J, with 14 bases in between. Per germline, CDR1 MNHEY and CDR2 SMNVEV (reference sequence).